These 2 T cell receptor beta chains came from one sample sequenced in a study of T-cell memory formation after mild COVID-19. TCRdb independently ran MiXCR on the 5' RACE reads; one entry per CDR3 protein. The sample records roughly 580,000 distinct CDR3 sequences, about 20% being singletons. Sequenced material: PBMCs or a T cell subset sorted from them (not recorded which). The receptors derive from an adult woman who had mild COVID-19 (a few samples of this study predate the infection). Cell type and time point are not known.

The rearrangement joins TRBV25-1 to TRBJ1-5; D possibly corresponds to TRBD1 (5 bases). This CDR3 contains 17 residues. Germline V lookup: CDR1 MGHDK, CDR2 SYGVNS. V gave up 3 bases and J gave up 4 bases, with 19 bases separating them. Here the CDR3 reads CASSDSESQGVNQPQHF. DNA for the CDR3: TGTGCCAGCAGTGACTCTGAGTCCCAGGGCGTAAATCAGCCCCAGCATTTT.

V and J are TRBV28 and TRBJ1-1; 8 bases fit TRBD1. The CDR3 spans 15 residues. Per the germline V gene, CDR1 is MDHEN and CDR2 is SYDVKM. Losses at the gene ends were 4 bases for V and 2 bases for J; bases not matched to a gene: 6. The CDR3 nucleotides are TGTGCCAGCAGTTCCTGGACAGGGCCTAACACTGAAGCTTTCTTT. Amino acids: CASSSWTGPNTEAFF.